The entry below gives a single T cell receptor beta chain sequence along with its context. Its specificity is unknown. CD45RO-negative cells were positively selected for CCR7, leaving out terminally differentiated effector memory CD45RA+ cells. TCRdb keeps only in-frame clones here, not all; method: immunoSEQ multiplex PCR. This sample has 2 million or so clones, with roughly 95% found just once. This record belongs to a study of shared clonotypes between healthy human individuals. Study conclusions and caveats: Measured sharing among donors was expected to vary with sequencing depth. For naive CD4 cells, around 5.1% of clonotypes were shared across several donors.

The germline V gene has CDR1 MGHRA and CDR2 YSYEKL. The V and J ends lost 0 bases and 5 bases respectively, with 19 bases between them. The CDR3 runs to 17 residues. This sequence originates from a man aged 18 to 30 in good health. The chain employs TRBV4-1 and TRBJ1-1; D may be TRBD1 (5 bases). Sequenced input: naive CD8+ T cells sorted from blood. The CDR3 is CASSQEGAKGSGTEAFF. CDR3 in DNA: TGCGCCAGCAGCCAAGAAGGGGCAAAGGGGTCGGGGACTGAAGCTTTCTTT.